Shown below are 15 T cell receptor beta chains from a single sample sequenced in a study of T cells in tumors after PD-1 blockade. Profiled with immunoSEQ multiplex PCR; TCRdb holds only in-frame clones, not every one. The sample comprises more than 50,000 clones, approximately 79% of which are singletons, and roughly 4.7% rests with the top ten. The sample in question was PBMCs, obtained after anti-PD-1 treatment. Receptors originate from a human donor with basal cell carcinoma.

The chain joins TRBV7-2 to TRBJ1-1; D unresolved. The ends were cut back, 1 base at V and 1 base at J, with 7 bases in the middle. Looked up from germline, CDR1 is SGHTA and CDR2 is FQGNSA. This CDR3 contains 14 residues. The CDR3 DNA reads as TGTGCCAGCAGCTTAGGAGGGTGGAACACTGAAGCTTTCTTT. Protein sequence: CASSLGGWNTEAFF.

CDR3 sequence (DNA): TGTGCCAGCAGTTATCTGTCGGGGCAGGACTATGGCTACACCTTC. This translates into CASSYLSGQDYGYTF. The chain uses TRBV6-6 and TRBJ1-2; TRBD1 is a possible D gene (5 bases). The length of the CDR3 is 15 residues. V gave up 3 bases and J gave up 3 bases, with 14 bases separating them. The germline V gene has CDR1 MNHNY and CDR2 SVGAGI (reference sequence).

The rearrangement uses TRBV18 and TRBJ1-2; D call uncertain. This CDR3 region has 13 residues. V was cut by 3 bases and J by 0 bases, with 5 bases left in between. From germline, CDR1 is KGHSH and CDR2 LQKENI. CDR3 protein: CASSPGANYGYTF. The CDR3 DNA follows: TGTGCCAGCTCACCGGGCGCTAACTATGGCTACACCTTC.

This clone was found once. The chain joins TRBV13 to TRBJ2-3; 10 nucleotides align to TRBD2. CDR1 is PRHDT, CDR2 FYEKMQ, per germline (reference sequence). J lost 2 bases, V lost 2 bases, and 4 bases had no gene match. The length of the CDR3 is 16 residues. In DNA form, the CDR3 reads TGTGCCAGCAGCTTACTAGCGGGGGCCCTCACAGATACGCAGTATTTT. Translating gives CASSLLAGALTDTQYF.

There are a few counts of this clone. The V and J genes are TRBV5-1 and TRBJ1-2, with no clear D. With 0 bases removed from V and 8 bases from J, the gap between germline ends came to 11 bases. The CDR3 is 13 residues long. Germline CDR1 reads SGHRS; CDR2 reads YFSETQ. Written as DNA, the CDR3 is TGCGCCAGCAGCTTGGCGAGTTCCCTAGGCTACACCTTC. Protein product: CASSLASSLGYTF.

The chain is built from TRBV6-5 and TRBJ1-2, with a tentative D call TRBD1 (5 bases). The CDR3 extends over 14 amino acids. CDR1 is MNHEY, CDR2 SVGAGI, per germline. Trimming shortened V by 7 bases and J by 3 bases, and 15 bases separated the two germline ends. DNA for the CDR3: TGTGCCAGCATGAACTTAGGGGTTGACTATGGCTACACCTTC. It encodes CASMNLGVDYGYTF.

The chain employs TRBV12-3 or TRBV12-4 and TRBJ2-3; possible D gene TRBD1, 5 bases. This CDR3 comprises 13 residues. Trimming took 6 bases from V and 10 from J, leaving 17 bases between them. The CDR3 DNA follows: TGTGCCAGCAGGTCTAGGGGTGGGGCTTCGCAGTATTTT. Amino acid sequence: CASRSRGGASQYF.

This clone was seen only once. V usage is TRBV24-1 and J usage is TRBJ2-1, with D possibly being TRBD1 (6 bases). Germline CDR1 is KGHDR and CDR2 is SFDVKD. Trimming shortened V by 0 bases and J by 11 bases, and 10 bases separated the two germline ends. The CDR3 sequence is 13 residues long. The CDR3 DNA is TGTGCCACCAGTGATTTGGGCAGGGGAAAGCAGTTCTTC. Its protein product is CATSDLGRGKQFF.

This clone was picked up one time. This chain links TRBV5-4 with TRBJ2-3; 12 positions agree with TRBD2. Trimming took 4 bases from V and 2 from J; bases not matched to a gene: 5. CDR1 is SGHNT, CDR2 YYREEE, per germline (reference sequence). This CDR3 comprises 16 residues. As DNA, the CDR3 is TGTGCCAGCAGCCCCACTAGCGGGGGGTCCACAGATACGCAGTATTTT. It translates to CASSPTSGGSTDTQYF. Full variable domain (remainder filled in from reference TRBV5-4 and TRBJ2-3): ETGVTQSPTHLIKTRGQQVTLRCSSQSGHNTVSWYQQALGQGPQFIFQYYREEENGRGNFPPRFSGLQFPNYSSELNVNALELDDSALYLCASSPTSGGSTDTQYFGPGTRLTVL.

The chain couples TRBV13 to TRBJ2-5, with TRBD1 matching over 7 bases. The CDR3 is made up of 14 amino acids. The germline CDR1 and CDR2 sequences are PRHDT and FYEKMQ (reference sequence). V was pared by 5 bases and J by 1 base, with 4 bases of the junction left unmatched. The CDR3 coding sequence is TGTGCCAGCAGCCTGACAGGGTTCCAAGAGACCCAGTACTTC. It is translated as CASSLTGFQETQYF.

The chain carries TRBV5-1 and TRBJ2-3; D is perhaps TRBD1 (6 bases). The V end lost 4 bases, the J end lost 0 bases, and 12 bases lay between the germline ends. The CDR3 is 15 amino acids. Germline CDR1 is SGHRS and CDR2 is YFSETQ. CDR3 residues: CASSARDISTDTQYF. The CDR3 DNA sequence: TGCGCCAGCAGCGCACGGGACATCAGCACAGATACGCAGTATTTT.

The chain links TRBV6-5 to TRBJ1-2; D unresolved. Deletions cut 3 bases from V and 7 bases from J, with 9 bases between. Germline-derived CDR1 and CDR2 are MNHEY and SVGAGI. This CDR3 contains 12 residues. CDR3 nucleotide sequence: TGTGCCAGCAGTTATAGGGCTGGTGGCTACACCTTC. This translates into CASSYRAGGYTF.

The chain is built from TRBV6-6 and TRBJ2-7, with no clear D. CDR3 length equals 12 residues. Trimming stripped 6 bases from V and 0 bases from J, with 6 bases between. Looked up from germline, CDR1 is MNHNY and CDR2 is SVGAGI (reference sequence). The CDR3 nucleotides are TGTGCCAGCAGCCGTCACTCCTACGAGCAGTACTTC. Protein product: CASSRHSYEQYF.

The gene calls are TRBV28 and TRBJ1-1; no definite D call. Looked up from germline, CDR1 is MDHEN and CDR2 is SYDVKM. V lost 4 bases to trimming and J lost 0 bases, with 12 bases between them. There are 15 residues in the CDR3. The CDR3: CASSYESSMNTEAFF. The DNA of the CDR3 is TGTGCCAGCAGTTATGAGAGCAGCATGAACACTGAAGCTTTCTTT.

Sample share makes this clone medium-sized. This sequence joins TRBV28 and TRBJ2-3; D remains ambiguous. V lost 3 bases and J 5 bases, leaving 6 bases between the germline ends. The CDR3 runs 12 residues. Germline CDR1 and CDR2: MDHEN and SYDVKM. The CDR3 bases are TGTGCCAGCAGTTTCCTGGGAGATACGCAGTATTTT. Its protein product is CASSFLGDTQYF.